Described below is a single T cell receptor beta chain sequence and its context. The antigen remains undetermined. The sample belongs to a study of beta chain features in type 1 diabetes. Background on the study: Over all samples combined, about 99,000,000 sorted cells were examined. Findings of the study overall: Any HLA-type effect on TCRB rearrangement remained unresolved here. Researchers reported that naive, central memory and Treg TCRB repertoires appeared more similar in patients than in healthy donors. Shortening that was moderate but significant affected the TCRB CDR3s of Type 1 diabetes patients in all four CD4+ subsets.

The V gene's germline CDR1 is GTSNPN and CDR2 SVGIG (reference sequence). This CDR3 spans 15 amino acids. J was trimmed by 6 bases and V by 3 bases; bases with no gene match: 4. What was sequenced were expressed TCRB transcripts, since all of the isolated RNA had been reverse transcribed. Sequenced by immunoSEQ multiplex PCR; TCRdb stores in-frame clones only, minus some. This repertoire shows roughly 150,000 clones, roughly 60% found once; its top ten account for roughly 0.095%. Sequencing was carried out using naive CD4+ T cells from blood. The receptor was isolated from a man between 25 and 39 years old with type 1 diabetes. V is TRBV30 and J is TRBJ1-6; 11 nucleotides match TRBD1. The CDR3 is CAWSSGTGGNSPLHF. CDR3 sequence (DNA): TGTGCCTGGAGCTCCGGGACAGGGGGTAATTCACCCCTCCACTTT.